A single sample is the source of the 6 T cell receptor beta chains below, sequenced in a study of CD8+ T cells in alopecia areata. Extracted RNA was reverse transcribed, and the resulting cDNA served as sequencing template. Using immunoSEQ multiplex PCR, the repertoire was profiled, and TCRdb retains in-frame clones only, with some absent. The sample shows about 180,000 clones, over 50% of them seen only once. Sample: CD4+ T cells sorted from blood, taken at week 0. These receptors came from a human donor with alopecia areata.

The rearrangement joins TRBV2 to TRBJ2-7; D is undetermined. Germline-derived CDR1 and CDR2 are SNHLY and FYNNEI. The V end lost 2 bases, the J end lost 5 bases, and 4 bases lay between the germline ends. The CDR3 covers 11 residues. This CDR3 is CASSEPDEQYF. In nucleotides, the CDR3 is TGTGCCAGCAGTGAACCGGACGAGCAGTACTTC. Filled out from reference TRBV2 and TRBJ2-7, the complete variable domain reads EPEVTQTPSHQVTQMGQEVILRCVPISNHLYFYWYRQILGQKVEFLVSFYNNEISEKSEIFDDQFSVERPDGSNFTLKIRSTKLEDSAMYFCASSEPDEQYFGPGTRLTVT.

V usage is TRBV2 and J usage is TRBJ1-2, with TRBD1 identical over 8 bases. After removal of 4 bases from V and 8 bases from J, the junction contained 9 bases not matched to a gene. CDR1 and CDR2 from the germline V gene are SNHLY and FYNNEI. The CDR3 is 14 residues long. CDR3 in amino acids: CASSAEQGDRGYTF. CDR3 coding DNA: TGTGCCAGCAGTGCGGAACAGGGGGATCGGGGCTACACCTTC.

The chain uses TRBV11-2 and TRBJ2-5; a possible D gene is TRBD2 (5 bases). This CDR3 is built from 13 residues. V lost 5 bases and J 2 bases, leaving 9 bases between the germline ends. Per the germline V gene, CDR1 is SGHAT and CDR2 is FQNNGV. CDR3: CASSRERQETQYF. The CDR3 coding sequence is TGTGCCAGCAGCCGAGAGCGGCAAGAGACCCAGTACTTC. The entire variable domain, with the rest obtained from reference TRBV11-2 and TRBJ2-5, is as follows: EAGVAQSPRYKIIEKRQSVAFWCNPISGHATLYWYQQILGQGPKLLIQFQNNGVVDDSQLPKDRFSAERLKGVDSTLKIQPAKLEDSAVYLCASSRERQETQYFGPGTRLLVL.

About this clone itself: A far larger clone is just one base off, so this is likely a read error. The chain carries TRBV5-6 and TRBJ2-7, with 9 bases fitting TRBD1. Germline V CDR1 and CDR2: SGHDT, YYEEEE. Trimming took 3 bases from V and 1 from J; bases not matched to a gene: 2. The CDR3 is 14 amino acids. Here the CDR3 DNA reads TGTGCCAGCAGCTCCGGGACAGGGTCCTACGAGCAGTACTTC. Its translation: CASSSGTGSYEQYF.

The DNA of the CDR3 is TGCAGCGTAACACAGGGGGCGGGAGATACGCAGTATTTT. It translates to CSVTQGAGDTQYF. The chain employs TRBV29-1 and TRBJ2-3, with 9 bases matching TRBD1. Losses at the gene ends were 6 bases for V and 5 bases for J; bases not matched to a gene: 6. The CDR3 loop spans 13 amino acids. Germline assignment: CDR1 SQVTM and CDR2 ANQGSEA.

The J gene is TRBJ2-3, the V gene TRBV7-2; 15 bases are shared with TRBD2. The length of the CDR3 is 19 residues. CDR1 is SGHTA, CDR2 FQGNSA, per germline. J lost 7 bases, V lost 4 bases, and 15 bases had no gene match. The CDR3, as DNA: TGTGCCAGCAGCTCGGGACTAGCGGGGGGCCTCTCGACTACCAATACGCAGTATTTT. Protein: CASSSGLAGGLSTTNTQYF.